A selection of T cell receptor beta chains follows, all from one sample in a study of cytomegalovirus exposure and HLA in healthy donors. Method: immunoSEQ multiplex PCR; TCRdb's copy keeps in-frame clones and lacks some. This sample has about 160,000 clones, with about four fifths found just once. Source material: PBMCs. These receptors were obtained from a man aged 25-45 years in good health and CMV-seronegative. CDR3s include the opening cysteine and the closing phenylalanine or tryptophan. The D gene is left open where the match is weak. Where a row states a size, it is once, few, many or the class of an expanded clone; other rows omit it.

size	V	J	D	DNA	CDR3
NA	TRBV9	TRBJ2-7	NA	TGTGCCAGCAGCGTAGTGGGCAACTCCTACGAGCAGTACTTC	CASSVVGNSYEQYF
NA	TRBV7-2	TRBJ2-1	NA	TGTGCCAGCAGCTTGGGAGGACACAACAATGAGCAGTTCTTC	CASSLGGHNNEQFF
once	TRBV11-1	TRBJ1-1	NA	TGTGCCAGCAGTTATATCATGGGGAAGGAGGCTGAAGCTTTCTTT	CASSYIMGKEAEAFF
NA	TRBV25-1	TRBJ1-1	NA	TGTGCCAGCAGTCCATGGGGGGACACTGAAGCTTTCTTT	CASSPWGDTEAFF
NA	TRBV6-5	TRBJ2-3	TRBD2	TGTGCCAGCAGTTCATTTGCGCTAGCGGGAGGAGATACGCAGTATTTT	CASSSFALAGGDTQYF
NA	TRBV7-9	TRBJ2-2	TRBD1	TGTGCCAGCAGCATCCGGACAGGGGTGATCAACACCGGGGAGCTGTTTTTT	CASSIRTGVINTGELFF
NA	TRBV7-2	TRBJ2-7	NA	TGTGCCAGCAGCCAGGGGGGGGGACAGGCTATTAGCGAGCAGTACTTC	CASSQGGGQAISEQYF
NA	TRBV19	TRBJ2-7	TRBD1	TGTGCCAGTAGTATCGCGGACAGGGCCTTAGAGCAGTACTTC	CASSIADRALEQYF
NA	TRBV4-1	TRBJ1-4	TRBD1	TGCGCCAGCAGCTTCAGGACAGGGCCTAATGAAAAACTGTTTTTT	CASSFRTGPNEKLFF
NA	TRBV27	TRBJ2-3	TRBD2	TGTGCCAGCAGTTCATATTCGGGACTAGCGGTGACAGATACGCAGTATTTT	CASSSYSGLAVTDTQYF
NA	TRBV5-4	TRBJ1-1	TRBD1	TGTGCCAGCAGCTTGGGGACAGGGGGTAGTACTGAAGCTTTCTTT	CASSLGTGGSTEAFF
few	TRBV10-3	TRBJ1-1	TRBD1	TGTGCCATCAAGGGCGGGACAGGGATGAACACTGAAGCTTTCTTT	CAIKGGTGMNTEAFF
NA	TRBV11-2	TRBJ1-5	NA	TGTGCCAGCAGTCCTAAGTGGGGGGATCAGCCCCAGCATTTT	CASSPKWGDQPQHF
once	TRBV9	TRBJ1-1	NA	TGTGCCAGCAGCGTAGGGGGGGACACTGAAGCTTTCTTT	CASSVGGDTEAFF
NA	TRBV18	TRBJ2-3	TRBD2	TGTGCCAGCTCACCAAGGAGGACTAGCGTAACAGATACGCAGTATTTT	CASSPRRTSVTDTQYF
NA	TRBV4-2	TRBJ1-5	NA	TGTGCCAGCAGCAAACAGGGCCCCCGGCAGCCCCAGCATTTT	CASSKQGPRQPQHF
NA	TRBV6-5	TRBJ1-1	TRBD1	TGTGCCAGCAGTTACCTGGACAGGAGAGAAGCTTTCTTT	CASSYLDRREAFF
NA	TRBV28	TRBJ2-5	TRBD2	TGTGCCAGCAGTTTCAATCGGCTAGCGGGGGTCCAAGAGACCCAGTACTTC	CASSFNRLAGVQETQYF
NA	TRBV28	TRBJ1-2	NA	TGTGCCAGTACAGGGTGGGGTAACTATGGCTACACCTTC	CASTGWGNYGYTF
NA	TRBV27	TRBJ1-5	NA	TGTGCCAGCATCCTGTATAGCAATCAGCCCCAGCATTTT	CASILYSNQPQHF